Described below is a single T cell receptor beta chain sequence and its context. Its antigen is unknown. The table came from immunoSEQ multiplex PCR; TCRdb's copy has only in-frame clones and leaves some out. Among fewer than 130,000 clones listed, approximately 90% were seen once. This entry is derived from a study of T cell responses to AZD1222 COVID-19 vaccine. Study-wide results and caveats: Donors were mostly white British, more females; clonal diversity possibly underestimated. Sampling that yielded the repertoires occurred only after the peak T cell response.

Germline values: CDR1 LNHDA, CDR2 SQIVND (reference sequence). V gave up 5 bases and J gave up 1 base, with 15 bases separating them. CDR3 size: 16 residues. V usage is TRBV19 and J usage is TRBJ1-5, with TRBD1 as a possible D gene (6 bases). The sequence came from an adult in good health. The specimen comprised peripheral blood, sampled on day 0 of AZD1222 vaccination. CDR3 amino acids: CASSWGGDRSNQPQHF. In nucleotides, the CDR3 is TGTGCCAGTAGTTGGGGTGGAGACAGGAGCAATCAGCCCCAGCATTTT.